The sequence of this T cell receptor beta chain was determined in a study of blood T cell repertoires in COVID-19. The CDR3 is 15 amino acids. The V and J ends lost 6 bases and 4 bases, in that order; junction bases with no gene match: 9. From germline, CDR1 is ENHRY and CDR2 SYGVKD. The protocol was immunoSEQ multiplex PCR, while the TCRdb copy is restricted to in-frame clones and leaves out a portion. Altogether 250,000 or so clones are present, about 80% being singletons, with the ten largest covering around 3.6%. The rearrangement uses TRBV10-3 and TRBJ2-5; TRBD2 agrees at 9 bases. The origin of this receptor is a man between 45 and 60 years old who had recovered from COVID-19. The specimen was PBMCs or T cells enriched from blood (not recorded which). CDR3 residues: CAIRERSGGLETQYF. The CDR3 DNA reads TGTGCCATCAGGGAGAGGAGCGGGGGGTTAGAGACCCAGTACTTC.